The text below deals with one T cell receptor beta chain. What it binds is unknown. The source of the sample is a study of T cells after yellow fever vaccination. Overall study results and limits: Abundant contaminating clonotypes from the bulk population could appear in FACS-sorted repertoires. Clones from primary vaccination mostly reappeared after the booster (approximately 96% CD4, roughly 87% CD8).

Germline CDR1 and CDR2: MNHEY and SVGAGI. Trimming removed 6 bases at V and 0 bases at J, with 13 bases between. The CDR3 totals 15 residues. TCRdb called the 5' RACE reads again in MiXCR, with one record for every CDR3 protein. The repertoire includes some 320,000 distinct CDR3 sequences, roughly 10% of them detected once, and approximately 3% sits in the top ten. The source of this sequence is a man younger than 35 who received the YFV17D yellow fever vaccine. The sample in question was CD4+ T cells sorted from PBMCs, obtained 45 days after the yellow fever booster vaccination. The genes are TRBV6-5 and TRBJ2-3, with D perhaps assigned TRBD1 or TRBD2 (5 bases each). DNA of the CDR3: TGTGCCAGCAGCCTCGGGGCGGCTAGCACAGATACGCAGTATTTT. It yields the protein CASSLGAASTDTQYF.